This T cell receptor beta chain comes out of a study of blood T cells in healthy people across ages. The germline V gene has CDR1 MNHEY and CDR2 SVGAGI. V trimming: 0 bases; J trimming: 2 bases; junction bases outside the gene matches: 7. The CDR3 is 17 amino acids. As for this clonotype: Its antigen is still unknown.

Study observations and caveats: PBMCs left unsorted prevented a conclusive naive versus antigen-experienced comparison. A strong correlation was seen between TCR beta diversity and naive T cell percentage. Greater diversity and more naive CD4+ cells were seen in long-lived donors than in aged donors.

A J-beta primer mix and a sample-barcoded 5' primer were used in a second PCR of roughly 7 to 12 cycles. Each of the cDNA molecules was tagged by a template-switch adaptor with 12 random nucleotides. TCRdb recomputed calls from the 5' RACE reads with MiXCR, one row per CDR3 protein. The data contain fewer than 1,000,000 distinct CDR3 sequences, more than 35% of them singletons. This rearrangement joins TRBV6-5 to TRBJ2-3; 8 bases match TRBD2. This TCR derives from a man older than 75 in good health. Sequencing was performed on blood. In DNA, the CDR3 is TGTGCCAGCAGTTACTCAATACAAGGACTAGCCACAGATACGCAGTATTTT. As protein: CASSYSIQGLATDTQYF.